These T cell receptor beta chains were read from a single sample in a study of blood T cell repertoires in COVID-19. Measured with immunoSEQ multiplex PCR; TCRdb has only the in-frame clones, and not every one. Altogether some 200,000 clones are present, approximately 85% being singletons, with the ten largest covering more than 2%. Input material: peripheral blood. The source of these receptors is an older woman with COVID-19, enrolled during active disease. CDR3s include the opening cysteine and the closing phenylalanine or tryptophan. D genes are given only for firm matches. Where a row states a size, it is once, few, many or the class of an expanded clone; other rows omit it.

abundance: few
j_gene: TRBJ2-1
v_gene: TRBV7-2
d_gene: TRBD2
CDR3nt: TGTGCCAGCAGCTATCGGGAGGACTCCTACAATGAGCAGTTCTTC
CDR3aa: CASSYREDSYNEQFF

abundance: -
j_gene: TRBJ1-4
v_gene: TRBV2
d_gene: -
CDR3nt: TGTGCCAGCGGGGCCGAGGCAACTAATGAAAAACTGTTTTTT
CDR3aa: CASGAEATNEKLFF

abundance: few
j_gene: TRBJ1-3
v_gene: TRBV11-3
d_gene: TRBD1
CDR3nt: TGTGCCAGCAGTCCATCCTCACTCTCCGGGACAGTACTATATTTT
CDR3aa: CASSPSSLSGTVLYF

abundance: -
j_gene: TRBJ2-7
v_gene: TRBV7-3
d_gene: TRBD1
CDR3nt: TGTGCCAGCAGCTCTACAGGGGTCGAGCAGTACTTC
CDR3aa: CASSSTGVEQYF

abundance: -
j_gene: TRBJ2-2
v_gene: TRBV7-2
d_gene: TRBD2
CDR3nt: TGTGCCAGCAGCCCCGGACTAGCGAAGGGGGGGGAGCTGTTTTTT
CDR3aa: CASSPGLAKGGELFF

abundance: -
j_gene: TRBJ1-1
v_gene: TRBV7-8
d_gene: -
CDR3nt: TGTGCCAGCAGCCCAACAGGGACATTCCAAGCTTTCTTT
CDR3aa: CASSPTGTFQAFF

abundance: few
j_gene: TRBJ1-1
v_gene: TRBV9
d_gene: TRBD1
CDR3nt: TGTGCCAGCAGCGTCCTGGACAGGGGGAACACTGAAGCTTTCTTT
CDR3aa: CASSVLDRGNTEAFF

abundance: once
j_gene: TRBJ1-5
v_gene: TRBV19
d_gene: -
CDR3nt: TGTGCCAGTAGTATCGGGGGGTCTCAGCCCCAGCATTTT
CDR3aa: CASSIGGSQPQHF

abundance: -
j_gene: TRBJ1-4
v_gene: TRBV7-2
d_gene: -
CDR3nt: TGTGCCAGCAGCTTCAGCGGGATACAGGGCCCTAATGAAAAACTGTTTTTT
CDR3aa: CASSFSGIQGPNEKLFF

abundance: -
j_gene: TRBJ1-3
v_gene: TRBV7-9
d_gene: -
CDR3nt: TGTGCCAGCAGCAATGGGGCGGCTGGAAACACCATATATTTT
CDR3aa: CASSNGAAGNTIYF

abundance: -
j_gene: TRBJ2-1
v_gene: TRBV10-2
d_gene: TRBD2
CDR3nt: TGCGCCAGCAGTGGACTAGCGGGGTCGAGGGAGCAGTTCTTC
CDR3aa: CASSGLAGSREQFF

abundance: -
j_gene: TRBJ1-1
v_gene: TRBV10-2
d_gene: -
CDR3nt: TGCGCCAGCAGTGTGAGCAGGGGGAACACTGAAGCTTTCTTT
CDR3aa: CASSVSRGNTEAFF

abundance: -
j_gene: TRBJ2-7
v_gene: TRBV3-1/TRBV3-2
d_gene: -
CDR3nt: TGTGCCAGCAGCTCTCTCCCTCGGGGTGGCGAGCAGTACTTC
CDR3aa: CASSSLPRGGEQYF

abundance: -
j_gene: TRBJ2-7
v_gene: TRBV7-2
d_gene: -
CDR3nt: TGTGCCAGCAGCTTAGTGCAGGGAAGTAACTACGAGCAGTACTTC
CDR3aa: CASSLVQGSNYEQYF

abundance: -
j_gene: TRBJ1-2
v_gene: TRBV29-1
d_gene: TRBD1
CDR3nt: TGCAGCGTTGTAGGGACAGTCTTTTCCAGCTATGGCTACACCTTC
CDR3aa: CSVVGTVFSSYGYTF

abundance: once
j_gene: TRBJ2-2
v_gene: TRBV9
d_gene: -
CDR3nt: TGTGCCAGCAGCGTCCAACTTGGGGCGTACACCGGGGAGCTGTTTTTT
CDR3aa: CASSVQLGAYTGELFF

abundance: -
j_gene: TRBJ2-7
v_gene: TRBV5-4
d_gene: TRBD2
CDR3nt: TGTGCCAGCACCCTGGCCCTAGCGGGCGAGCAGTACTTC
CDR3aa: CASTLALAGEQYF

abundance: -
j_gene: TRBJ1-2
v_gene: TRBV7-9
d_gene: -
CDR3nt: TGTGCCAGCAGCCAGGGACAAACCCCAATCTATGGCTACACCTTC
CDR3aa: CASSQGQTPIYGYTF

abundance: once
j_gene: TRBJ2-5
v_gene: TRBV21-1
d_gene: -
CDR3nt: TGTGCCAGCAGCAAAAAGGGTCCTAGCGGGGAGCAAGAGACCCAGTACTTC
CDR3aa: CASSKKGPSGEQETQYF

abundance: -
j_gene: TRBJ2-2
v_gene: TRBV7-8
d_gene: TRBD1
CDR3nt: TGTGCCAGCAGATTACAGGGGGTCGCGAACACCGGGGAGCTGTTTTTT
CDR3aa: CASRLQGVANTGELFF